This T cell receptor (beta chain) was found in a study of T cells in Graves' hyperthyroidism and ophthalmopathy. RNA transcripts provided the source from which TCR beta CDR3 regions were amplified. During a first-round RT-PCR of the TCR CDR3, the HTBI primer set was used. TCRdb processed the multiplex PCR reads anew with MiXCR; each CDR3 protein has one entry. The sample has about 690,000 distinct CDR3 sequences; 15% to 20% are singletons. The germline gives CDR1 SGHAT, CDR2 FQNNGV. This CDR3 has 17 residues. The V gene lost 4 bases and the J gene lost 1 base, with 20 bases spanning the gap. The sequence was collected from a man in his fifties with Graves' hyperthyroidism. The sequenced sample consisted of blood. The chain employs TRBV11-2 and TRBJ2-7, with D maybe TRBD2 (6 bases). The CDR3 sequence: CASSSQLNSGLSYEQYF. CDR3 nucleotides: TGTGCCAGCAGCTCCCAACTGAATAGCGGCTTATCCTACGAGCAGTACTTC.